The sequence of this T cell receptor (beta chain) was determined in a study of control samples from healthy donors and cancer patients. Produced via immunoSEQ multiplex PCR; TCRdb's table is partial and in-frame only. The data contain 82,000 or so clones, approximately 94% of them singletons. The J segment lost 3 bases and the V segment lost 6 bases, leaving 7 bases of the junction unmatched. The germline V gene encodes CDR1 MNHEY and CDR2 SMNVEV (reference sequence). CDR3 length: 14 residues. The clonotype was recovered from a woman aged 18-29 years in good health. The chain is built from TRBV27 and TRBJ2-7; TRBD2 matches 8 bases. The sequenced material came from blood. The CDR3 protein is CASSPKGLVYEQYF. DNA of the CDR3: TGTGCCAGCAGCCCCAAGGGACTAGTCTACGAGCAGTACTTC.